Ten or more counts support the clone carrying this T cell receptor (beta chain). Its antigen is currently unknown. This specimen belongs to a study of early T cells in non-severe SARS-CoV-2 infection. Study results and caveats: Lookups in VDJdb leaned toward anti-spike CD8 responses and missed private and CD4 specificities.

Researchers tagged individual cDNA molecules with unique molecular identifiers. From the 5' RACE reads, TCRdb called clonotypes with MiXCR, one entry per CDR3 protein. This repertoire shows around 83,000 distinct CDR3 sequences, under 11% found once; its top ten account for around 8%. J was trimmed by 0 bases and V by 3 bases; bases with no gene match: 15. The CDR3 sequence is 21 residues long. Germline V gives CDR1 SQVTM, CDR2 ANQGSEA. The source of this sequence is an adult who was a healthcare worker with PCR-confirmed SARS-CoV-2 infection or an uninfected control (not recorded which). This chain joins TRBV29-1 and TRBJ2-1, with TRBD2 identical over 15 bases. The specimen was whole blood, collected at baseline. Written as DNA, the CDR3 is TGCAGCGTTGAGCTCCTTTCCGGGACTAGCGGGAGGACCCTCTCCTACAATGAGCAGTTCTTC. It codes for CSVELLSGTSGRTLSYNEQFF.